This T cell receptor (beta chain) was captured by sequencing in a study of cytomegalovirus exposure and HLA in healthy donors. This clone appeared a single time. The PCR ran on 60 Vbeta and 13 Jbeta primers. In the authors' methods: In a later analysis, around 10 million of 65 million to 90 million unique beta chains occurred in at least two donors. Sequencing used immunoSEQ multiplex PCR; TCRdb keeps in-frame clones, though not all of them. The DNA was the basis for D and trimming; V, J and clone size are from that table. The sample lists about 160,000 clones; around 80% were seen once. Germline CDR1 is SGHTA and CDR2 is FQGTGA. The length of the CDR3 is 13 residues. The trim removed 3 bases at V and 7 bases at J, leaving 2 bases unmatched.

The V call is TRBV7-3, the J call TRBJ2-1; 8 bases agree with TRBD2. Sequenced input: PBMCs. The TCR comes from a male donor in good health and CMV-seronegative. This CDR3 reads CASSLTSANEQFF. CDR3 nucleotides: TGTGCCAGCAGCTTGACTAGCGCGAATGAGCAGTTCTTC.